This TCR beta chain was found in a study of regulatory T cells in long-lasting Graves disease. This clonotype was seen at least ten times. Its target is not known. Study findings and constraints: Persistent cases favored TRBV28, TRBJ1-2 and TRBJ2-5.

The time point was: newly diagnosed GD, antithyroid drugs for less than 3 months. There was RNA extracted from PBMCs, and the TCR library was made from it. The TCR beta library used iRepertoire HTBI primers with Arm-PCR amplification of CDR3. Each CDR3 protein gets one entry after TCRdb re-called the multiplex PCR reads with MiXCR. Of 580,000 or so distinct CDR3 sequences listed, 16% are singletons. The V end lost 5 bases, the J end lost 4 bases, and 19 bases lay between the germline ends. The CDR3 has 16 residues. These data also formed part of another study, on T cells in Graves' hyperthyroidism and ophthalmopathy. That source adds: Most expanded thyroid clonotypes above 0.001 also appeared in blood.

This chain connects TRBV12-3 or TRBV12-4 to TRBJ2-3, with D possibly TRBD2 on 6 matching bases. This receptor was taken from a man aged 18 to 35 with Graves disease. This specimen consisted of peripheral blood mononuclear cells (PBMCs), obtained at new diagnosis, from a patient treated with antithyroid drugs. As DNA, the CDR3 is TGTGCCAGCAGTACCCGTTTTGGGGGGAAATCAGATACGCAGTATTTT. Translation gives CASSTRFGGKSDTQYF.